This TCR beta chain is drawn from a study of beta chain features in type 1 diabetes. About the study: In age, gender and cell yields, patients were similar to healthy donors.

Remarks on this clone: Its target is not known.

Expressed TCRB transcripts got sequenced, as all isolated RNA was reverse transcribed. Only in-frame clones appear in the TCRdb table, and some are missing; sequencing was by immunoSEQ multiplex PCR. The table lists 250,000 to 350,000 clones, 11% of them singletons. Study findings and constraints: Unsettled here was the matter of whether HLA type influences TCRB rearrangement. Type 1 diabetes patients showed fewer insertions and more deletions at VDJ junctions. A closer apparent resemblance between naive, central memory and Treg TCRB repertoires was seen in patients than in healthy donors.

The TCR sequence derives from a woman aged 25 to 39 in good health. Sequences were obtained from naive CD4+ T cells from blood.

CDR3: CASSQDWGDRAGWDEQYF. In DNA, the CDR3 is TGCGCCAGCAGCCAAGATTGGGGGGACAGGGCAGGGTGGGACGAGCAGTACTTC. This chain links TRBV4-3 with TRBJ2-7; 9 nucleotides agree with TRBD1. The V segment lost 0 bases and the J segment 5 bases; nucleotides outside the gene matches: 14. The CDR3 runs 18 residues. Per germline, CDR1 LGHNA and CDR2 YSLEER.